This passage covers 5 T cell receptor beta chains from one sample sequenced in a study of T cell repertoires in cytomegalovirus infection. TCRdb reanalysed the reads using MiXCR and keeps one entry per CDR3 protein. Here the sample spans some 560,000 distinct CDR3 sequences, roughly 43% being singletons. No antigen has been assigned to these receptors. This specimen consisted of cultured PBMCs, obtained from culture after CMV antigen stimulation. The receptors come from a human donor in good health (CMV status not recorded). Some clones in this sample may be carry-over from other donors' samples.

The chain joins TRBV2 to TRBJ2-3, with 10 bases fitting TRBD2. The CDR3 sequence is 14 residues long. Germline-derived CDR1 and CDR2 are SNHLY and FYNNEI. The V segment lost 11 bases and the J segment 4 bases; nucleotides outside the gene matches: 9. CDR3 sequence (DNA): TGTGCCGGGCTGGGGACTAGCGAGGCAGATACGCAGTATTTT. Protein: CAGLGTSEADTQYF.

The chain recombines TRBV7-8 with TRBJ2-7; TRBD2 agrees at 7 bases. Germline assignment: CDR1 SGHVS and CDR2 FQNEAQ. The ends lost 0 bases at V and 5 bases at J; junction bases unmatched: 7. This CDR3 is 15 amino acids long. The CDR3 nucleotides read TGTGCCAGCAGCTTAGCTTGGGGGGGAACAAACGAGCAGTACTTC. Protein product: CASSLAWGGTNEQYF.

V and J are TRBV6-1 and TRBJ2-1; D unclear. V was pared by 0 bases and J by 2 bases, with 8 bases between. This CDR3 spans 15 amino acids. Germline-derived CDR1 and CDR2 are MNHNS and SASEGT. CDR3 amino acids: CASSEASGAYNEQFF. The CDR3 DNA reads as TGTGCCAGCAGTGAAGCGAGTGGGGCCTACAATGAGCAGTTCTTC.

V is TRBV19 and J is TRBJ1-2; 8 bases agree with TRBD1. Germline V gene lookup returns CDR1 LNHDA and CDR2 SQIVND (reference sequence). This CDR3 has 14 residues. V lost 9 bases and J lost 4; bases outside the gene matches: 10. The CDR3 reads CASTVTGGPYGYTF. Here the CDR3 DNA reads TGTGCCAGCACCGTCACAGGGGGTCCCTATGGCTACACCTTC.

CDR3 coding DNA: TGTGCCAGCAGCTTGACGAGGTCTAAGGCCGGGGAGCTGTTTTTT. It translates to CASSLTRSKAGELFF. The chain couples TRBV7-9 to TRBJ2-2; the D is unclear. V was shortened by 3 bases and J by 6 bases, with 14 bases between the two germline ends. The CDR3 runs to 15 residues. Looked up from germline, CDR1 is SEHNR and CDR2 is FQNEAQ (reference sequence).